Below, 29 T cell receptor beta chains from the same sample are listed, as sequenced in a study of CD8 T cells in ankylosing spondylitis (dated by TCRdb to 2016 to 2017). Beyond this particular receptor, the publication reports: A TCR beta motif made up of several highly homologous amino acid variants appeared to be characteristic of blood from ankylosing spondylitis patients.

The library was built by means of 5' RACE. Reads for this sample came from an Illumina HiSeq 2500. In-frame beta chains were kept once TCRdb had trimmed the public reads at Q25 with fastp and called clones with MiXCR. Rows are combined by CDR3 protein, so each entry shows the most common genes and DNA. For this sample the table gives 700,000 to 1,000,000 distinct CDR3 sequences, of which about 11% were detected only once. 0.45% to 0.6% of the sample comes from the top ten. These TCRs' antigens remain unknown. The sequencing sample was made of blood, either unsorted or a sorted T cell fraction (not recorded which). The receptors derive from a male donor with ankylosing spondylitis.

The chain joins TRBV11-2 to TRBJ1-1; 10 bases align to TRBD1. The germline V gene has CDR1 SGHAT and CDR2 FQNNGV. The CDR3 has 13 amino acids. V shed 5 bases, J shed 11 bases, and the junction held 8 bases outside the gene matches. The CDR3 sequence is CASSLPGTGAAFF. The CDR3 DNA reads as TGTGCCAGCAGCCTCCCGGGGACAGGGGCGGCTTTCTTT.

This clonotype has a handful of counts. For the CDR3, the DNA is TGCAGTGCTAGGGGGTCTGGGACGGGGGGACCTAGCTCCTACGAGCAGTACTTC. It specifies CSARGSGTGGPSSYEQYF. The chain uses TRBV20-1 and TRBJ2-7; 7 bases fit TRBD2. Trimming at V came to 3 bases and at J to 0 bases, leaving 17 bases not matched to a gene. The CDR3 runs to 18 residues. Germline values: CDR1 DFQATT, CDR2 SNEGSKA (reference sequence).

The V and J genes are TRBV12-3 or TRBV12-4 and TRBJ2-3; 7 bases align to TRBD1. The CDR3 extends over 17 amino acids. V was clipped by 4 bases and J by 0 bases; unmatched bases: 10. CDR3 protein: CASSYPADRTSTDTQYF. DNA of the CDR3: TGTGCCAGCAGTTACCCCGCGGACAGGACTAGCACAGATACGCAGTATTTT.

This clonotype was detected only a few times. This chain joins TRBV6-2 or TRBV6-3 and TRBJ1-2; D is possibly TRBD1 (5 bases). V lost 5 bases to trimming and J lost 8 bases, with 12 bases between them. This CDR3 has 12 amino acids. Germline loops: CDR1 MNHEY, CDR2 SVGEGT. The CDR3 spells CASSPGGKGYTF. The CDR3 nucleotides read TGTGCCAGCAGTCCCGGGGGGAAAGGCTACACCTTC.

This clonotype occurred many times. The V gene is TRBV20-1, the J gene TRBJ2-1, with a weak D call TRBD1 (6 bases). Trimming left V 5 bases short and J 3 bases short, with 11 bases between. This CDR3 region has 13 residues. The germline V gene encodes CDR1 DFQATT and CDR2 SNEGSKA (reference sequence). The CDR3 spells CSARQESYNEQFF. DNA of the CDR3: TGCAGTGCTCGACAGGAAAGCTACAATGAGCAGTTCTTC.

This clonotype has just a few counts. The chain carries TRBV29-1 and TRBJ2-5, with 7 bases fitting TRBD1. V shed 6 bases and J 1 base; nucleotides not matched to a gene: 8. Germline V gene data show CDR1 as SQVTM and CDR2 as ANQGSEA. CDR3 length: 14 residues. The CDR3 nucleotides read TGCAGCGTCTATACTACAGGGGCCCAAGAGACCCAGTACTTC. Translating it yields CSVYTTGAQETQYF.

This clonotype was detected ten times or more. The V and J genes are TRBV27 and TRBJ2-4, with a possible D match to TRBD2 (6 bases). This CDR3 has 13 residues. CDR1 is MNHEY and CDR2 is SMNVEV in the germline V gene (reference sequence). Trimming took 4 bases from V and 11 from J, leaving 15 bases between them. CDR3 in amino acids: CASSSARGQLQYF. Written as DNA, the CDR3 is TGTGCCAGCAGTTCGGCGCGGGGTCAACTTCAGTACTTC.

This clonotype was counted only a few times. The conserved phenylalanine or tryptophan normally closing the CDR3 is absent here, so this likely arose from a read error. In DNA form, the CDR3 reads TGCGCCAGCAGCCTGGGACTAGCGAACGACGAGCAGTACTCC. Amino acid sequence: CASSLGLANDEQYS. V gene TRBV5-1 combines with J gene TRBJ2-7; 10 nucleotides align to TRBD2. The ends lost 4 bases at V and 5 bases at J; junction bases unmatched: 6. Germline CDR1 is SGHRS and CDR2 is YFSETQ. The CDR3 runs to 14 residues.

This clonotype was seen more than once but under ten times. The chain is built from TRBV6-1 and TRBJ1-5; D not resolved. Germline assignment: CDR1 MNHNS and CDR2 SASEGT. V lost 3 bases and J lost 7, with 13 bases in between. The CDR3 is made up of 14 amino acids. The CDR3 DNA sequence: TGTGCCAGCAGTGAGGATCCGGGTTCGCAGCCCCAGCATTTT. It encodes CASSEDPGSQPQHF.

The J gene is TRBJ1-4, the V gene TRBV20-1; D unclear. Trimming cost V 5 bases and J 11 bases, with 12 bases left between them. The germline gives CDR1 DFQATT, CDR2 SNEGSKA (reference sequence). This CDR3 has 11 residues. The CDR3 region has the DNA TGCAGTGCTTACTCCGGCCTGAAACTGTTTTTT. Amino acids: CSAYSGLKLFF.

A few counts support this clonotype. The rearrangement joins TRBV20-1 to TRBJ2-7; D call uncertain. CDR1 DFQATT and CDR2 SNEGSKA come from the germline V gene (reference sequence). V was cut by 6 bases and J by 0 bases, with 15 bases left in between. This CDR3 is 14 amino acids long. CDR3 protein: CSALRAGSSYEQYF. The CDR3 coding sequence is TGCAGTGCCCTCCGCGCAGGCAGCTCCTACGAGCAGTACTTC.

The sample holds many counts of this clonotype. The chain employs TRBV6-1 and TRBJ1-5; 8 bases line up with TRBD1. The CDR3 is 15 residues long. Germline V CDR1 and CDR2: MNHNS, SASEGT. After removal of 6 bases from V and 4 bases from J, the junction contained 8 bases not matched to a gene. The CDR3 DNA sequence: TGTGCCAGCAGGGGGGGGACAGGCAAGAATCAGCCCCAGCATTTT. Residues: CASRGGTGKNQPQHF.

This clonotype appeared many times. This chain uses TRBV7-2 with TRBJ2-3; TRBD1 matches at 9 bases. V was pared by 4 bases and J by 1 base, with 3 bases of the junction left unmatched. Germline V lookup: CDR1 SGHTA, CDR2 FQGNSA. This CDR3 is built from 15 residues. The CDR3 loop is CASSSRTGGTDTQYF. In DNA, the CDR3 is TGTGCCAGCAGCTCTAGGACAGGGGGCACAGATACGCAGTATTTT.

This clonotype was picked up a small number of times. The chain is built from TRBV4-3 and TRBJ1-4; no clear D. V gave up 4 bases and J gave up 8 bases, with 8 bases separating them. This CDR3 is built from 12 residues. Germline values: CDR1 LGHNA, CDR2 YSLEER. CDR3 amino acids: CASSLLNEKLFF. The CDR3 DNA is TGCGCCAGCAGCCTTCTGAACGAAAAACTGTTTTTT.

This clonotype was detected only a few times. The chain uses TRBV20-1 and TRBJ2-3, with unresolved D. Trimming pared 3 bases from V and 7 bases from J, leaving 14 bases between. This CDR3 is built from 13 residues. Germline values: CDR1 DFQATT, CDR2 SNEGSKA (reference sequence). The CDR3 region has the DNA TGCAGTGCTAGCCGGACCCAGCTGTATACGCAGTATTTT. It yields the protein CSASRTQLYTQYF.

This clonotype has only one observation. The chain is built from TRBV3-1 and TRBJ2-7; D is perhaps TRBD2 (7 bases). V was shortened by 4 bases and J by 2 bases, with 15 bases between the two germline ends. CDR3 length equals 15 residues. Per the germline V gene, CDR1 is LGHDT and CDR2 is YNNKEL (reference sequence). The CDR3 region is CASSLHGGRAYEQYF. For the CDR3, the DNA is TGTGCCAGCAGCCTCCACGGGGGGCGAGCCTACGAGCAGTACTTC.

This clonotype was detected ten times or more. V usage is TRBV20-1 and J usage is TRBJ2-3, with D possibly being TRBD1 (6 bases). There are 14 residues in the CDR3. Germline V gene data show CDR1 as DFQATT and CDR2 as SNEGSKA (reference sequence). The V gene lost 5 bases and the J gene lost 0 bases, with 12 bases spanning the gap. The CDR3 DNA follows: TGCAGTGCTGTTACGACAGGTAGCACAGATACGCAGTATTTT. Protein sequence: CSAVTTGSTDTQYF.

This clonotype showed up many times. V usage is TRBV15 and J usage is TRBJ2-7; 9 bases match TRBD1. The CDR3 extends over 15 amino acids. Germline-derived CDR1 and CDR2 are LNHNV and YYDKDF (reference sequence). The J segment lost 7 bases and the V segment lost 3 bases, leaving 10 bases of the junction unmatched. The CDR3, as DNA: TGTGCCACCAGCAGGAGGGCCCCGGGACAGGGAGAGCAGTACTTC. This codes for CATSRRAPGQGEQYF.

A note on this clonotype: This sequence may be a read error, since a much larger clone differs from it by one base. The gene calls are TRBV12-3 or TRBV12-4 and TRBJ2-1; 9 bases are a match to TRBD2. The CDR3 totals 16 residues. CDR3 region: CTSSFAGGRAYNEQFF. The CDR3 coding sequence is TGTACCAGCAGTTTTGCAGGCGGGAGGGCCTACAATGAGCAGTTCTTC.

The chain employs TRBV28 and TRBJ2-7, with TRBD1 identical over 9 bases. This CDR3 contains 16 residues. The V segment lost 5 bases and the J segment 4 bases; nucleotides outside the gene matches: 12. From germline, CDR1 is MDHEN and CDR2 SYDVKM. The DNA for the CDR3 is TGTGCCAGCAGTCCTCCTCCGGGACAGGGTTTGTACGAGCAGTACTTC. It yields the protein CASSPPPGQGLYEQYF.

This rearrangement joins TRBV28 to TRBJ1-2; no reliable D call. Trimming removed 7 bases from V and 4 bases from J, with 10 bases in between. Germline CDR1 reads MDHEN; CDR2 reads SYDVKM. CDR3 length: 12 amino acids. The CDR3 region is CASNRLFYGYTF. The CDR3 DNA reads TGTGCCAGCAACCGGCTATTCTATGGCTACACCTTC.

The chain has TRBV20-1 and TRBJ2-1, with D perhaps matching TRBD1 (6 bases). This CDR3 comprises 14 residues. CDR1 is DFQATT and CDR2 is SNEGSKA in the germline V gene (reference sequence). Trimming took 2 bases from V and 3 from J, leaving 11 bases between them. Written as DNA, the CDR3 is TGCAGTGCTAGAAAGGGGGACATCTACAATGAGCAGTTCTTC. Translation gives CSARKGDIYNEQFF.

The rearrangement uses TRBV5-1 and TRBJ2-1; TRBD2 matches 10 bases. The CDR3 loop spans 16 amino acids. Germline V gene data show CDR1 as SGHRS and CDR2 as YFSETQ. J was trimmed by 10 bases and V by 1 base; bases with no gene match: 11. The CDR3 protein is CASSLITSGTALEQFF. The CDR3 DNA follows: TGCGCCAGCAGCTTGATTACTAGCGGGACAGCTCTAGAGCAGTTCTTC.

This clonotype was seen at least ten times. The chain uses TRBV5-1 and TRBJ2-2; 8 bases agree with TRBD1. The CDR3 runs 14 residues. Germline V gene sequence: CDR1 SGHRS, CDR2 YFSETQ. Trimming cost V 5 bases and J 4 bases; bases outside gene matches: 4. CDR3 sequence reads: CASSIGQGTGELFF. DNA for the CDR3: TGCGCCAGCAGTATCGGACAGGGCACCGGGGAGCTGTTTTTT.

The chain employs TRBV30 and TRBJ2-2; D gene unclear. Germline lookup yields CDR1 GTSNPN and CDR2 SVGIG (reference sequence). Trimming took 0 bases from V and 10 from J, leaving 15 bases between them. This CDR3 contains 14 residues. The CDR3 protein is CAWSVRPSYEELFF. In nucleotides, the CDR3 is TGTGCCTGGAGTGTACGCCCCAGTTACGAGGAGCTGTTTTTT.

This rearrangement joins TRBV7-3 to TRBJ1-1, with D possibly TRBD1 on 5 matching bases. The germline V gene encodes CDR1 SGHTA and CDR2 FQGTGA. The CDR3 has 13 amino acids. V was pared by 6 bases and J by 6 bases, with 14 bases between. Written as DNA, the CDR3 is TGTGCCAGCAGTTTAGGCGGGGACGCTGAAGCTTTCTTT. Translating it yields CASSLGGDAEAFF.

Ten or more counts support this clonotype. The gene calls are TRBV10-3 and TRBJ1-1; possible D gene TRBD1, 6 bases. The CDR3 loop spans 17 amino acids. The V end lost 0 bases, the J end lost 1 base, and 15 bases lay between the germline ends. CDR1 and CDR2 (germline): ENHRY, SYGVKD. The DNA of the CDR3 is TGTGCCATCAGTGAGTCGATCGTCAGGGGCCGGAACACTGAAGCTTTCTTT. Its protein product is CAISESIVRGRNTEAFF.

The chain links TRBV24-1 to TRBJ2-1; D not resolved. Trimming pared 5 bases from V and 7 bases from J, leaving 11 bases between. Germline CDR1 reads KGHDR; CDR2 reads SFDVKD. The CDR3 runs to 13 residues. Here the CDR3 reads CATSGASRNEQFF. Here the CDR3 DNA reads TGTGCCACCAGTGGGGCGTCGCGAAATGAGCAGTTCTTC.

This chain uses TRBV27 with TRBJ2-1; 7 bases align to TRBD2. CDR1 is MNHEY and CDR2 is SMNVEV in the germline V gene (reference sequence). V was pared by 3 bases and J by 3 bases, with 5 bases of the junction left unmatched. The CDR3 has 15 residues. The CDR3 protein is CASSFRGSNYNEQFF. Written as DNA, the CDR3 is TGTGCCAGCAGTTTCCGCGGGAGTAACTACAATGAGCAGTTCTTC.